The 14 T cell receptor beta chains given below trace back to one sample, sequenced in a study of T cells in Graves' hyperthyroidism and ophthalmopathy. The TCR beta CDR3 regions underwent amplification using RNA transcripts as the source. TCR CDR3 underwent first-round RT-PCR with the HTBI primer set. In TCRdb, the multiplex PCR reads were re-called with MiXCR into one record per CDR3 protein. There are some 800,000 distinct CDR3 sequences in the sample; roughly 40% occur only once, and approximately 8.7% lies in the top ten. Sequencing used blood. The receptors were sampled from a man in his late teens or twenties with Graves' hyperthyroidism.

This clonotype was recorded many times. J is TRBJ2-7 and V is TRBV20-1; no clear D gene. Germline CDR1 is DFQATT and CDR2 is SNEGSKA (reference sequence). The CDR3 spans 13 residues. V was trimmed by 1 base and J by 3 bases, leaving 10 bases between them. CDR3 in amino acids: CSARASDVYEQYF. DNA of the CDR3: TGCAGTGCTAGAGCCAGTGACGTCTACGAGCAGTACTTC.

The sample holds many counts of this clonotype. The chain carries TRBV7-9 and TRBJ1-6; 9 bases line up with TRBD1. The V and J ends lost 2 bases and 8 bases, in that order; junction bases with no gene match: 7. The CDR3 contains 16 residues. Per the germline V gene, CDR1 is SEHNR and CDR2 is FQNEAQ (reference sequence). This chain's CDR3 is CASSLMGQGSHSPLHF. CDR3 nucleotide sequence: TGTGCCAGCAGCTTAATGGGACAGGGTAGTCATTCACCCCTCCACTTT.

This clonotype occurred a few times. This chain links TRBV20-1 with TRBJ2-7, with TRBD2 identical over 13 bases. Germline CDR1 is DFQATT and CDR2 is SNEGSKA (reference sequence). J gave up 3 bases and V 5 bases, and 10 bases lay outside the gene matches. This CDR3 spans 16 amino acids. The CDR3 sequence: CSARPGLAGISYEQYF. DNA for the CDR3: TGCAGTGCTCGCCCGGGACTAGCGGGAATAAGCTACGAGCAGTACTTC.

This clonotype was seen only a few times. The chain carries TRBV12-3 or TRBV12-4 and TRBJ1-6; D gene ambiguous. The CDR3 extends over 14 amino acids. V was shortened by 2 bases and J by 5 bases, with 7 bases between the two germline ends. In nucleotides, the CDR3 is TGTGCCAGCAGTTTACAGAGGGATAATTCACCCCTCCACTTT. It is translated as CASSLQRDNSPLHF.

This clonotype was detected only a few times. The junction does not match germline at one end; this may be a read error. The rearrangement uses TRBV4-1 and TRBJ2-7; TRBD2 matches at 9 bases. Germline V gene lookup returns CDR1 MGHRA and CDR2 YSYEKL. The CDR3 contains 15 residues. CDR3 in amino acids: CASSPRGGLSHEQYF. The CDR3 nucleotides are TGTGCCAGCAGCCCGCGGGGGGGCCTTTCCCACGAGCAGTACTTC.

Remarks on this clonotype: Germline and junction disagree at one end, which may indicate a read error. The CDR3 DNA follows: TGTGCGACCGACCGGGACAGGGAGTTAGGCGGGGTGCTGTTTTTT. As protein: CATDRDRELGGVLFF. V and J are TRBV7-9 and TRBJ2-2, with 9 bases aligning to TRBD1. The CDR3 covers 15 residues. Germline V gives CDR1 SEHNR, CDR2 FQNEAQ (reference sequence). Combining the CDR3 with reference TRBV7-9 and TRBJ2-2 gives the whole variable domain DTGVSQNPRHKITKRGQNVTFRCDPISEHNRLYWYRQTLGQGPEFLTYFQNEAQLEKSRLLSDRFSAERPKGSFSTLEIQRTEQGDSAMYLCATDRDRELGGVLFFGEGSRLTVL.

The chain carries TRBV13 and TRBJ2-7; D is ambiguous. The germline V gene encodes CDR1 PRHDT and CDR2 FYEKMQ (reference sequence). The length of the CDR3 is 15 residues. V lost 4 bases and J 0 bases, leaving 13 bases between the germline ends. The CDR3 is CASSSSSRSSYEQYF. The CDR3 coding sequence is TGTGCCAGCAGCTCGTCGTCGCGGAGCTCCTACGAGCAGTACTTC.

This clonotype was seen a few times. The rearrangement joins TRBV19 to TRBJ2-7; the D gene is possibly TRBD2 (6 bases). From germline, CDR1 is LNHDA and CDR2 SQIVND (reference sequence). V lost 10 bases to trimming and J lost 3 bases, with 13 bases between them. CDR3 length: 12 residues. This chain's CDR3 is CATQGGVYEQYF. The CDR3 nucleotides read TGTGCCACCCAAGGCGGGGTCTACGAGCAGTACTTC.

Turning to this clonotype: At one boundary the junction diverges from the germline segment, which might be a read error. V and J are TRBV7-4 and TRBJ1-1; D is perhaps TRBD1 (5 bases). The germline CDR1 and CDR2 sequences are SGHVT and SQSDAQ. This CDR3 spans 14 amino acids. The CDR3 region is CASKSTETNTEAFF. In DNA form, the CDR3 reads TGCGCCAGCAAATCGACAGAAACGAACACTGAAGCTTTCTTT.

CDR3 amino acids: CSVPRGGELFF. For the CDR3, the DNA is TGCAGCGTTCCCAGGGGAGGGGAGCTGTTTTTT. The chain joins TRBV29-1 to TRBJ2-2; D possibly corresponds to TRBD1 (6 bases). V shed 5 bases and J shed 8 bases, with 9 bases lying between them. CDR1 is SQVTM, CDR2 ANQGSEA, per germline. CDR3 length equals 11 residues.

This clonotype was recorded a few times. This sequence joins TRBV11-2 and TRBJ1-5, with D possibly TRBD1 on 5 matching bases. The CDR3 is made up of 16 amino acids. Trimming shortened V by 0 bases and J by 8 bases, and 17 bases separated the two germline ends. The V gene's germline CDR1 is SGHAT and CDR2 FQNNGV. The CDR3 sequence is CASSLEGTSVSEPQHF. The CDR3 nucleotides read TGTGCCAGCAGCTTAGAAGGGACGAGCGTCTCGGAGCCCCAGCATTTT.

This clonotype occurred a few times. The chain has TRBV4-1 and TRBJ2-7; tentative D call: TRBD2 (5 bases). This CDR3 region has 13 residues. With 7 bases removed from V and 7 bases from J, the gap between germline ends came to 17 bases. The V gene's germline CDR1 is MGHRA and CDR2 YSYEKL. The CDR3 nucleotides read TGCGCCAGCACCCCAAGTCCCGGGGATGAGCAGTACTTC. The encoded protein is CASTPSPGDEQYF.

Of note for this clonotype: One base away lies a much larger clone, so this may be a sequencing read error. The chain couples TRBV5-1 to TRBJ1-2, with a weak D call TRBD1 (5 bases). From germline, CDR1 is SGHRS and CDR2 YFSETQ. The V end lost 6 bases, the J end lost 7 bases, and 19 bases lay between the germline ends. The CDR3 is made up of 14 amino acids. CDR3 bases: TGCGCCAGCAACCCAACAACGGGGGTTGGTGGCTACACCTTC. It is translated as CASNPTTGVGGYTF.

This chain's CDR3 is CATSRDPGLQETQHF. The CDR3 DNA is TGTGCCACCAGCAGAGACCCCGGGCTGCAAGAGACCCAGCATTTT. The genes are TRBV15 and TRBJ1-5; D call uncertain. The CDR3 is made up of 15 amino acids. Germline values: CDR1 LNHNV, CDR2 YYDKDF (reference sequence). Between the trimmed V and J ends, which lost 0 bases and 11 bases, there was a span of 17 bases.